This TCR beta chain derives from a study of Graves' ophthalmopathy and Graves' hyperthyroidism (dated 2018 in TCRdb). Context from the whole study: Peripheral blood samples were taken at the time of initial diagnosis, before any treatment was given. The study used signatures of the TCR beta repertoire to tell Graves' ophthalmopathy apart from Graves' hyperthyroidism and to predict which patients would progress to ophthalmopathy. In total, over 130 blood samples were TCR-sequenced: roughly 45 ophthalmopathy, 75 hyperthyroidism and roughly 17 hyperthyroidism-to-ophthalmopathy patients. An independent validation cohort was composed of 18 hyperthyroidism patients and over 15 patients who later progressed from hyperthyroidism to ophthalmopathy. After sampling, hyperthyroidism patients received methimazole starting at 30 mg daily, and ophthalmopathy patients received high-dose intravenous methylprednisolone. In a handful of hyperthyroidism patients, the T-cell repertoire of thyroid tissue was compared with the T-cell repertoire of blood. A discovery set of 95 to 100 patients (43 ophthalmopathy, 57 stable hyperthyroidism) was enrolled to explore V-J signatures distinguishing ophthalmopathy from hyperthyroidism. Overall study results and their limits: Sample size was not statistically predetermined, and group allocation was not concealed from the investigators. Among expanded thyroid clonotypes with frequency above 0.001, most also showed up in blood, which suggests that blood repertoires may reflect the thyroid immune response. In cross-validation, the 13-signature model distinguished ophthalmopathy from stable hyperthyroidism with nearly 90% sensitivity and 81.08% specificity, and in the test set the corresponding values were roughly 78% and 74%. In validation, the model predicted ophthalmopathy progression with more than 55% sensitivity and roughly 72% specificity; fewer than 15 predicted patients were CT-confirmed with GO in a median of around 6.5 months.

CDR1 DFQATT and CDR2 SNEGSKA were looked up in the germline V gene (reference sequence). The CDR3, cysteine through phenylalanine, is 14 amino acids long. The only DNA kept is the CDR3, 42 bases in frame from the first base. Trimming takes 1 base off V and 3 bases off J; junction bases not matched to a gene: 5. Points on this clonotype: This receptor's antigen is unknown. Base qualities are not at hand, and no much larger clone is one base apart.

Ophthalmopathy patients had moderately to severely active disease, Clinical Activity Score of at least 3, NOSPECS grade of at least 4, and disease duration under 3 months. Anyone with other autoimmune diseases, uncontrolled infections, pregnancy or lactation was excluded from the study. Diagnosis was based on clinical symptoms, serum thyroxine, TRAb, thyroid ultrasound and orbital computed tomography. Using Ficoll-Paque density gradient centrifugation, PBMCs were isolated from 8.5 to 10 ml of fresh peripheral blood. Total RNA was extracted with Trizol reagent and quality-checked on an Agilent 2100 Bioanalyzer. TCR beta CDR3 regions were amplified from RNA transcripts for repertoire sequencing. The first round of RT-PCR was done with HTBI primers and the Qiagen OneStep RT-PCR kit, and was followed by a second round of multiplex PCR, then size selection and purification. Libraries were sequenced paired-end with 100 bp reads on an Illumina HiSeq2000. The study's processing was this. SOAPnuke was used to process the reads, throwing out any read that had adapters, had uncalled bases, had a mean Phred below 15, or lacked an exact constant-primer or identifier match. High-quality paired reads were merged with COPE v1.2.5. Each unique nucleotide sequence was treated as a clonotype, and MiTCR v1.1 was used to align the clonotypes to the IMGT TRB V, D and J references. The analysis was limited to V-J combinations with a frequency above 0.0001, which together covered over 99% of the repertoires. For each V-J combination, a TCR clonal expansion and chaos score was defined as the ratio of F50 clonal expansion to chaos observed in the TCRdist matrix. Welch's t-statistics and random forest were used to reduce features to about a dozen V-J combinations, which were fed into a naive Bayes classifier. The similarity between thyroid and blood repertoires was quantified using the Morisita-Horn index. TCRdb trimmed public reads at Q25 via fastp, called clones via MiXCR and kept in-frame beta chains. For every CDR3 protein sequence, its rows merge into one entry that carries the most common genes and DNA. The V and J calls follow TCRdb's processing rather than the paper's. This sample is represented by 40,000 to 45,000 distinct CDR3 sequences; roughly half of them were singletons. The ten largest account for more than 15% of the sample.

The sequencing sample was made of peripheral blood. The source is an adult man with Graves' ophthalmopathy. The sequence links TRBV20-1 to TRBJ2-7; 8 bases in the middle match TRBD2. The sequenced DNA: TGCAGTGCTAGAGGGCTAGCGGGCCTCTACGAGCAGTACTTC. Its protein is CSARGLAGLYEQYF.